A selection of T cell receptor beta chains follows, all from one sample in a study of OX40 agonist ivuxolimab in advanced cancers. TCRdb's copy holds only in-frame clones and misses some; the assay was immunoSEQ multiplex PCR. Of around 26,000 clones listed, about 85% were seen once; the top ten hold about half. The sequenced sample was CD4+ or CD8+ T cells sorted from blood, obtained in a trial of the OX40 agonist ivuxolimab. All receptors derive from an adult with an advanced solid tumor such as melanoma, head and neck, liver or kidney cancer. Each CDR3 is given with its conserved first and last residue. Each record gives: D gene, clone size, V gene, J gene, CDR3 DNA, CDR3 protein. The D gene is left open where the match is weak. Where a row states a size, it is once, few, many or the class of an expanded clone; other rows omit it.

-	once	TRBV4-1	TRBJ1-5	TGCGCCAGCAGCCAAGATTCAGGCAGCAGCAATCAGCCCCAGCATTTT	CASSQDSGSSNQPQHF
-	-	TRBV9	TRBJ2-1	TGTGCCAGCAGCGTATCGGGCCACAATGAGCAGTTCTTC	CASSVSGHNEQFF
TRBD2	-	TRBV4-2	TRBJ2-7	TGTGCCAGCAGCCACAGCGGGGGGGCCGGGTACGAGCAGTACTTC	CASSHSGGAGYEQYF
-	-	TRBV5-1	TRBJ1-4	TGCGCCAGCAGCTTGGGGCGGACAGCAACTAATGAAAAACTGTTTTTT	CASSLGRTATNEKLFF
TRBD1	-	TRBV11-2	TRBJ2-5	TGTGCCAGCAGCTTAGACCCCCCCGGGACAGTGGACGGGGAGACCCAGTACTTC	CASSLDPPGTVDGETQYF
TRBD1	-	TRBV2	TRBJ1-2	TGTGCCAGCAGGGATTTACAGGGGGTCTACTATGGCTACACCTTC	CASRDLQGVYYGYTF
TRBD1	-	TRBV6-5	TRBJ1-5	TGTGCCAGCAGCCGGGGTACGGACAGGGGTCAGCCCCAGCATTTT	CASSRGTDRGQPQHF
TRBD1	-	TRBV18	TRBJ1-2	TGTGCCAGCTCACCAGGACAGGAGGACACCTTC	CASSPGQEDTF
TRBD1	-	TRBV28	TRBJ2-1	TGTGCCAGCAGTTTCCGGGACAGGGGATTCAATGAGCAGTTCTTC	CASSFRDRGFNEQFF
-	once	TRBV6-5	TRBJ1-2	TGTGCCACCCGTACAGGGCTTAATGGCTACACCTTC	CATRTGLNGYTF
-	-	TRBV9	TRBJ1-4	TGTGCCAGCAGCGCGGGGGCGACTAATGAAAAACTGTTTTTT	CASSAGATNEKLFF
-	once	TRBV29-1	TRBJ2-3	TGCAGCGTTTCCTCGGATACGCAGTATTTT	CSVSSDTQYF
-	-	TRBV5-6	TRBJ1-3	TGTGCCAGCAGCTTGTTGTCGGGAGACCTTGGAAACACCATATATTTT	CASSLLSGDLGNTIYF
TRBD1	once	TRBV6-5	TRBJ2-7	TGTGCCAGCAGTCTCTCGACAGGGACCGAGCAGTACTTC	CASSLSTGTEQYF